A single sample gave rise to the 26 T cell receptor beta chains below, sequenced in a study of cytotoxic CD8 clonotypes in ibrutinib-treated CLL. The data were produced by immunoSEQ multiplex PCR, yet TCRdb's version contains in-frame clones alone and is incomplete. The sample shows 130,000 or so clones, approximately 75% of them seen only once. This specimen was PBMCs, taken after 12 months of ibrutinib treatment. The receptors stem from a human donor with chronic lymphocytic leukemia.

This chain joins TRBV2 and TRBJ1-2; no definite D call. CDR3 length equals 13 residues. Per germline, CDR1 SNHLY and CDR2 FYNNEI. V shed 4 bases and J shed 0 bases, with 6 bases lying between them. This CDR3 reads CASSGGANYGYTF. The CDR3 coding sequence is TGTGCCAGCAGTGGGGGAGCTAACTATGGCTACACCTTC.

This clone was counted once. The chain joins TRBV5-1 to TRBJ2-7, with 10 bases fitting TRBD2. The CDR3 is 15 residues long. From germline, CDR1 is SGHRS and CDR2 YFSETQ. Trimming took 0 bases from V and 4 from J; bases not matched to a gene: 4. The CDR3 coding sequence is TGCGCCAGCAGCTTGGTTCCTAGCGGGAGTTACGAGCAGTACTTC. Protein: CASSLVPSGSYEQYF.

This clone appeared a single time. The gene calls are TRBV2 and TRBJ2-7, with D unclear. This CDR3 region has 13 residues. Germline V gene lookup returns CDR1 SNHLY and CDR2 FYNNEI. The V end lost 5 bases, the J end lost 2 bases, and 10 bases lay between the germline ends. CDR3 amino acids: CASSFGPAYEQYF. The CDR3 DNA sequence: TGTGCCAGCAGTTTCGGCCCCGCCTACGAGCAGTACTTC.

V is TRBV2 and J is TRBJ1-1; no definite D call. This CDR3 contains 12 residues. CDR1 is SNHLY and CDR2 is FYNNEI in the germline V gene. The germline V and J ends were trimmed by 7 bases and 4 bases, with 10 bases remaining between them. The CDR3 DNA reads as TGTGCCAGCAAGTATGTGGTCACTGAAGCTTTCTTT. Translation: CASKYVVTEAFF.

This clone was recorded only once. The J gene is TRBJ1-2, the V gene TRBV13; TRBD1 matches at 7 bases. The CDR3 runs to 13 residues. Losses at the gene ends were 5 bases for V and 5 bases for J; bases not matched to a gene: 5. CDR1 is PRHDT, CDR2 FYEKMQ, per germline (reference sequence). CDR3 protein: CASSPGTAYGYTF. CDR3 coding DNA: TGTGCCAGCAGCCCCGGGACAGCTTATGGCTACACCTTC.

The CDR3 sequence is CATSSSTDTQYF. For the CDR3, the DNA is TGTGCCACCAGCAGCAGCACAGATACGCAGTATTTT. V is TRBV15 and J is TRBJ2-3; D gene uncertain. CDR1 is LNHNV, CDR2 YYDKDF, per germline (reference sequence). The CDR3 has 12 residues. Deletions cut 3 bases from V and 0 bases from J, with 1 base between. The full variable domain, completed using reference TRBV15 and TRBJ2-3, is DAMVIQNPRYQVTQFGKPVTLSCSQTLNHNVMYWYQQKSSQAPKLLFHYYDKDFNNEADTPDNFQSRRPNTSFCFLDIRSPGLGDTAMYLCATSSSTDTQYFGPGTRLTVL.

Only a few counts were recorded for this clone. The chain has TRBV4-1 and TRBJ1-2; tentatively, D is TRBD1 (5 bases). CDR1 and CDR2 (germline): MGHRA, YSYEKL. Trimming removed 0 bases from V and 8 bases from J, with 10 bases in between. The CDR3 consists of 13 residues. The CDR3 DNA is TGCGCCAGCAGCCAAGAACCCAGGGAAGGCTACACCTTC. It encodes CASSQEPREGYTF.

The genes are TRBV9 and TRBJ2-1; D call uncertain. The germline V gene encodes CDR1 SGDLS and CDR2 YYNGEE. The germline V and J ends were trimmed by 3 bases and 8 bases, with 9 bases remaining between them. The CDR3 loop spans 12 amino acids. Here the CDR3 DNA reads TGTGCCAGCAGCGGGGGTATAGATGAGCAGTTCTTC. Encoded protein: CASSGGIDEQFF. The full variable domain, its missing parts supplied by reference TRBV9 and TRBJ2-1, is DSGVTQTPKHLITATGQRVTLRCSPRSGDLSVYWYQQSLDQGLQFLIQYYNGEERAKGNILERFSAQQFPDLHSELNLSSLELGDSALYFCASSGGIDEQFFGPGTRLTVL.

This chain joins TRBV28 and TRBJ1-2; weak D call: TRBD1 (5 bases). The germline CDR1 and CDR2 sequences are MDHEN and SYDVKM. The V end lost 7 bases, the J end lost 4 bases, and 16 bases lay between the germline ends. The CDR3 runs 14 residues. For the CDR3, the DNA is TGTGCCAGCACACGAAGGTTCGGGGGCTATGGCTACACCTTC. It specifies CASTRRFGGYGYTF.

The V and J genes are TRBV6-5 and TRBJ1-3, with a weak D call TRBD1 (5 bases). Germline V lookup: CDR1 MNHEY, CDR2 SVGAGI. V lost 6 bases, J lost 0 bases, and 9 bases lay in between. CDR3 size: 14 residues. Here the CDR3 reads CASRQGTSGNTIYF. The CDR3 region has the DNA TGTGCCAGCAGGCAGGGTACCTCTGGAAACACCATATATTTT.

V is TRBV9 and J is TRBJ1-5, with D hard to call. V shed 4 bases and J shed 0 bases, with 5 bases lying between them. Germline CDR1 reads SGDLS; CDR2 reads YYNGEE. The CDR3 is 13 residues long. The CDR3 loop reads CASSPGSNQPQHF. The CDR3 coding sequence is TGTGCCAGCAGCCCCGGTAGCAATCAGCCCCAGCATTTT.

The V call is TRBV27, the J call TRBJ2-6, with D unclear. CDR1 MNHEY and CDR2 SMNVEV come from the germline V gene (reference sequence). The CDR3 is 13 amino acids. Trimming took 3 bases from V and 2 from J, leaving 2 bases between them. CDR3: CASSFTGANVLTF. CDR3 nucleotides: TGTGCCAGCAGTTTTACTGGGGCCAACGTCCTGACTTTC. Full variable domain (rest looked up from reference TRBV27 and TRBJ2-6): EAQVTQNPRYLITVTGKKLTVTCSQNMNHEYMSWYRQDPGLGLRQIYYSMNVEVTDKGDVPEGYKVSRKEKRNFPLILESPSPNQTSLYFCASSFTGANVLTFGAGSRLTVL.

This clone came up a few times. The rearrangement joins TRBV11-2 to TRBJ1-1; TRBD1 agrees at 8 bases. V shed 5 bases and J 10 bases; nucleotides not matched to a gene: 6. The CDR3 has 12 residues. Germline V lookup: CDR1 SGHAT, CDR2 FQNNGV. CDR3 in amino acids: CASSPGQVGAFF. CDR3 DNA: TGTGCCAGCAGCCCGGGACAGGTGGGAGCTTTCTTT.

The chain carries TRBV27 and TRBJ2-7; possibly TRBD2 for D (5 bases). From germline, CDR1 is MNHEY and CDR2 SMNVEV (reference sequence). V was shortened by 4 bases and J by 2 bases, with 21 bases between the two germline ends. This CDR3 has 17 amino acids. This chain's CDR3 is CASSSTPRREITYEQYF. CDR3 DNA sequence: TGTGCCAGCAGTTCAACTCCCCGACGGGAAATTACCTACGAGCAGTACTTC.

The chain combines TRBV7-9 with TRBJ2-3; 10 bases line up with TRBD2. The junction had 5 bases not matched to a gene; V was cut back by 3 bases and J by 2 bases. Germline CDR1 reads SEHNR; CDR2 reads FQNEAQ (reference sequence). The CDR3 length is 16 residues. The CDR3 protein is CASSFLAGGNTDTQYF. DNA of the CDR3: TGTGCCAGCAGCTTTTTAGCGGGAGGCAACACAGATACGCAGTATTTT.

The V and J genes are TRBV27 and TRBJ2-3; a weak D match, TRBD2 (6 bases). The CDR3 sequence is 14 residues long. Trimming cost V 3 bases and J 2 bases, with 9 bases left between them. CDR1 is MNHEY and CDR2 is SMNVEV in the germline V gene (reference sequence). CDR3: CASSLSSATDTQYF. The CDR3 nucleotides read TGTGCCAGCAGTTTGTCTAGCGCCACAGATACGCAGTATTTT.

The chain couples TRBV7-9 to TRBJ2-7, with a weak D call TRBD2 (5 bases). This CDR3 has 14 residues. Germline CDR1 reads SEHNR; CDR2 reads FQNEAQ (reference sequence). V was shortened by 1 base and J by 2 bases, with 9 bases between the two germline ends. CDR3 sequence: CASSLGGIPYEQYF. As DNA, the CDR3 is TGTGCCAGCAGCTTAGGAGGGATCCCCTACGAGCAGTACTTC.

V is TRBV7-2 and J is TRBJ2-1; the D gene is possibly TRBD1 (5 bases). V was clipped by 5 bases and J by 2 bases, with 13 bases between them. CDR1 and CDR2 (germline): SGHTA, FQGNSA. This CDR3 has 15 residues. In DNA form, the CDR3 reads TGTGCCAGCAGCCCCGACTCAGGGACCTACAATGAGCAGTTCTTC. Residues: CASSPDSGTYNEQFF.

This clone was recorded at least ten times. CDR3 in amino acids: CASSLSAGQASNQPQHF. CDR3 bases: TGTGCCAGCAGTTTATCAGCGGGTCAGGCAAGCAATCAGCCCCAGCATTTT. The chain employs TRBV27 and TRBJ1-5; D is undetermined. The V and J ends lost 0 bases and 1 base respectively, with 13 bases between them. The CDR3 has 17 residues. The germline gives CDR1 MNHEY, CDR2 SMNVEV (reference sequence).

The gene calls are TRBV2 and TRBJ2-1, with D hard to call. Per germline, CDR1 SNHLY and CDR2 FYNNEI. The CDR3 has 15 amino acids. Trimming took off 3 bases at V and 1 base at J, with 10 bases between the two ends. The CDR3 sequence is CASSDLGNSYNEQFF. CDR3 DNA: TGTGCCAGCAGTGATTTAGGAAATTCCTACAATGAGCAGTTCTTC.

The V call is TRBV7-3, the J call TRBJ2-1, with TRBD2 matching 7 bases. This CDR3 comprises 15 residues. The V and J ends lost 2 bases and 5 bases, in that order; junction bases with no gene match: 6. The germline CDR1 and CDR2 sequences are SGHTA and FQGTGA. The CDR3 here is CASSLRRETHNEQFF. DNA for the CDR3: TGTGCCAGCAGCTTACGGCGGGAGACCCACAATGAGCAGTTCTTC.

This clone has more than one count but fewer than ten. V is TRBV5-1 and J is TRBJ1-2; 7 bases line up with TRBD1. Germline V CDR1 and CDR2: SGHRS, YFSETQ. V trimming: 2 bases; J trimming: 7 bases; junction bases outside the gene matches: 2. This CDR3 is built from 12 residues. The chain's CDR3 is CASSLDRVGYTF. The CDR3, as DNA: TGCGCCAGCAGCTTAGACAGGGTTGGCTACACCTTC. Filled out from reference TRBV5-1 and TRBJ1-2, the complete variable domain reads KAGVTQTPRYLIKTRGQQVTLSCSPISGHRSVSWYQQTPGQGLQFLFEYFSETQRNKGNFPGRFSGRQFSNSRSEMNVSTLELGDSALYLCASSLDRVGYTFGSGTRLTVV.

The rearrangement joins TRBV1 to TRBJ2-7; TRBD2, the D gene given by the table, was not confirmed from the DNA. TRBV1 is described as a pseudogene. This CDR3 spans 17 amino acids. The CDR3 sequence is CTSSPQNTRRPLFEQYF. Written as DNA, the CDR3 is TGCACCAGCAGCCCTCAAAATACTAGGCGGCCTCTTTTCGAGCAGTACTTC.

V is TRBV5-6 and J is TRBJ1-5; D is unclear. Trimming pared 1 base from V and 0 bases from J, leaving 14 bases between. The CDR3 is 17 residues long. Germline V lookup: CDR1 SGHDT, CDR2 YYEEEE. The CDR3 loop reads CASSLRYGQNSNQPQHF. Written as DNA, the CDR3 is TGTGCCAGCAGCTTGCGGTACGGCCAAAATAGCAATCAGCCCCAGCATTTT.

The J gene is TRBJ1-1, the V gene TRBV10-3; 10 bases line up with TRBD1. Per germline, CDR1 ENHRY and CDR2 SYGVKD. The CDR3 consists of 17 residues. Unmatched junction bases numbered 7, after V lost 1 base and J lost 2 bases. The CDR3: CAISEWDRDRGNTEAFF. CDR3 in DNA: TGTGCCATCAGTGAGTGGGACCGGGACAGGGGTAACACTGAAGCTTTCTTT.

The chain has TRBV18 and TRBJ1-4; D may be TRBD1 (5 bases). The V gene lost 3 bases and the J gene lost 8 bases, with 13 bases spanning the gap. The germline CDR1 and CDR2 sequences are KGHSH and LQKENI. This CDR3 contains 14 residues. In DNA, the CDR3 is TGTGCCAGCTCACCCGGGACGGGCTGGGAAAAACTGTTTTTT. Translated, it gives CASSPGTGWEKLFF.